Sequencing of this T cell receptor (beta chain) was carried out in a study of OX40 agonist ivuxolimab in advanced cancers. Study at large: It was ivuxolimab, an agonistic anti-OX40 (CD134) antibody, that patients were treated with. Three patients showed partial responses: one hepatocellular carcinoma and two cutaneous melanoma cases.

Produced via immunoSEQ multiplex PCR; TCRdb's table is partial and in-frame only. The sample carries fewer than 200,000 clones, roughly 94% recorded once. With 6 bases removed from V and 1 base from J, the gap between germline ends came to 13 bases. Looked up from germline, CDR1 is KGHSH and CDR2 is LQKENI. The length of the CDR3 is 15 residues. Patients were ruled out by autoimmune disease history or systemic immunosuppression. The sequence derives from an adult with an advanced solid tumor such as melanoma, head and neck, liver or kidney cancer. This specimen consisted of CD4+ or CD8+ T cells sorted from blood, obtained in a trial of the OX40 agonist ivuxolimab. This chain connects TRBV18 to TRBJ1-3, with TRBD1 as a possible D gene (6 bases). The CDR3 DNA reads as TGTGCCAGCTCTACCGTGGGGGCATCTGGAAACACCATATATTTT. The encoded protein is CASSTVGASGNTIYF.